This T cell receptor beta chain emerged from a study of T cells after yellow fever vaccination. The study's findings and limits: Researchers noted that a small share of clonotypes showed up in both CD4 and CD8 compartments. The booster saw the reappearance of most primary-vaccination clones (approximately 97% CD4, roughly 87% CD8). FACS-sorted repertoires could harbor abundant contaminating bulk-population clonotypes.

V dropped 0 bases and J dropped 8 bases, with 17 bases sitting between them. There are 16 residues in the CDR3. Germline V gives CDR1 MNHEY, CDR2 SVGEGT. MiXCR was run by TCRdb on the 5' RACE reads, yielding one entry per CDR3 protein. The data hold more than 65,000 distinct CDR3 sequences, with around 6.2% observed a single time. This clonotype was seen ten or more times. Its antigen is not identified. The sequence derives from a man younger than 30 who received the YFV17D yellow fever vaccine. The chain recombines TRBV6-2 or TRBV6-3 with TRBJ2-1, with D maybe TRBD2 (6 bases). The specimen was CD4+ T cells sorted from PBMCs, collected approximately 16 days after the first yellow fever vaccination. DNA of the CDR3: TGTGCCAGCAGTTACTCCCATAAAGGGGAGGAATATGAGCAGTTCTTC. Protein sequence: CASSYSHKGEEYEQFF.